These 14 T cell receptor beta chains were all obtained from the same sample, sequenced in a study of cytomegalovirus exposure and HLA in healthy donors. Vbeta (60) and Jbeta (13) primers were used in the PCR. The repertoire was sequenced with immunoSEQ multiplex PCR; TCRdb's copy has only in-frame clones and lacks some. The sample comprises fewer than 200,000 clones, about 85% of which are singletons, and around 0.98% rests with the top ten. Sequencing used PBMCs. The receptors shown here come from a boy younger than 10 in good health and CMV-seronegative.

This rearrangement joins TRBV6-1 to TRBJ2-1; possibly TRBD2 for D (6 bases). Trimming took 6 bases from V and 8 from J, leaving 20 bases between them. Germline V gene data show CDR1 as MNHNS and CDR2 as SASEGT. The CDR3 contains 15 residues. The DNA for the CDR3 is TGTGCCAGCAGGTGGGGGGATGGGCAGCGGGATGAGCAGTTCTTC. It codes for CASRWGDGQRDEQFF.

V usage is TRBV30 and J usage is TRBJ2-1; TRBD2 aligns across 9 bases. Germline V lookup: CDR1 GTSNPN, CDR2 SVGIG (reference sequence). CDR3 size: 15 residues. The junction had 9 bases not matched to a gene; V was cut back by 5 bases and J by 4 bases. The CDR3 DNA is TGTGCCTGGGCCTCCGCTAGCGGGGTTTACAATGAGCAGTTCTTC. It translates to CAWASASGVYNEQFF.

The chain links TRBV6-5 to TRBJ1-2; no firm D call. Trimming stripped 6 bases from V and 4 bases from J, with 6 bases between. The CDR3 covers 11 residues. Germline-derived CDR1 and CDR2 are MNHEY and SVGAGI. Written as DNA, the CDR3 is TGTGCCAGCAGACCTACCTATGGCTACACCTTC. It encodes CASRPTYGYTF.

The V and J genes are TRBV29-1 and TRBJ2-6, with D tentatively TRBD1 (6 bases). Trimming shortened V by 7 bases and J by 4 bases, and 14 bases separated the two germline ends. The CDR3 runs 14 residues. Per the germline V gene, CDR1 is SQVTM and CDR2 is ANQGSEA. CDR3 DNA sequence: TGCAGCGGTCTAACAGGGTCCGGGGCCAACGTCCTGACTTTC. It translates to CSGLTGSGANVLTF.

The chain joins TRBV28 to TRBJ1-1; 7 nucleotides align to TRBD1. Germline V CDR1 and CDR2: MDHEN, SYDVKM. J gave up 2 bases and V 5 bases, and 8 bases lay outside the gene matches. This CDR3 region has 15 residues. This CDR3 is CASSTPGQKNTEAFF. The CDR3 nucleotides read TGTGCCAGCAGTACCCCGGGACAGAAAAACACTGAAGCTTTCTTT.

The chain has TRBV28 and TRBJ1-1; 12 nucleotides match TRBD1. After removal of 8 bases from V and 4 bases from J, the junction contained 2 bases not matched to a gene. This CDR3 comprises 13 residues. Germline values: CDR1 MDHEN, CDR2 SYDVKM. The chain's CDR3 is CASGTGGPTEAFF. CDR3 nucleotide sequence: TGTGCCAGCGGGACAGGGGGCCCCACTGAAGCTTTCTTT.

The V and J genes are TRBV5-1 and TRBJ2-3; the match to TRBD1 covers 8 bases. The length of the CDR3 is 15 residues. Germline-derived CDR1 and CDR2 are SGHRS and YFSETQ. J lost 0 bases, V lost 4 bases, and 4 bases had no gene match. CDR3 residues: CASSRTGTSTDTQYF. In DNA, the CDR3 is TGCGCCAGCAGCCGGACAGGGACTAGCACAGATACGCAGTATTTT.

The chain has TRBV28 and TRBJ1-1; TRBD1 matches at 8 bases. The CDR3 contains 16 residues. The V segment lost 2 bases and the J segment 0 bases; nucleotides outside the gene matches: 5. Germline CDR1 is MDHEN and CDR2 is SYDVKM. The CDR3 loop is CASSLVQGGLNTEAFF. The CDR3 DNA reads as TGTGCCAGCAGTTTAGTACAGGGGGGGTTGAACACTGAAGCTTTCTTT.

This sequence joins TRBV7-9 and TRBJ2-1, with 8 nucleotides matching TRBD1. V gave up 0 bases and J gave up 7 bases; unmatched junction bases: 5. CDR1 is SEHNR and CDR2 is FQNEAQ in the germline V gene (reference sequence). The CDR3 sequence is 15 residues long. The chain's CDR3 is CASSLAQGVRNEQFF. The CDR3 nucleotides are TGTGCCAGCAGCTTAGCACAGGGGGTAAGGAATGAGCAGTTCTTC.

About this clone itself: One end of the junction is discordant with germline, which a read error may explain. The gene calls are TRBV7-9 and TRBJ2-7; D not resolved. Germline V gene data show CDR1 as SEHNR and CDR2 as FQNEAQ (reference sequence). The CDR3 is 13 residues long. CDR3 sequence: CSSIQKGDYEQYF. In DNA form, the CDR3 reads TGTTCCAGCATCCAAAAAGGAGATTACGAGCAGTACTTC.

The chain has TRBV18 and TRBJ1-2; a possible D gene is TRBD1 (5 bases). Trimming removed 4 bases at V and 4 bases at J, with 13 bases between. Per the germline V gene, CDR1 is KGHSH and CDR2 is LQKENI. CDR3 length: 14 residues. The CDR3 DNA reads TGTGCCAGCTCACAGGGGAGGGCCGGCTATGGCTACACCTTC. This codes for CASSQGRAGYGYTF.

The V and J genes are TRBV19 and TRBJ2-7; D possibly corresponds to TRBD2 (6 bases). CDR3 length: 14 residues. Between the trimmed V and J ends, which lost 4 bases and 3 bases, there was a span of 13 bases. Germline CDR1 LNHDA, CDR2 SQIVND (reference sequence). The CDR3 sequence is CASSSGAMSYEQYF. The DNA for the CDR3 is TGTGCCAGTAGTAGCGGGGCTATGAGCTACGAGCAGTACTTC.

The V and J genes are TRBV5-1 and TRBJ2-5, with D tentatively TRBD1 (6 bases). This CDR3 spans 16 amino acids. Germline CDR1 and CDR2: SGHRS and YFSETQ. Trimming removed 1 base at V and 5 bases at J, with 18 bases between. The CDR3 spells CASSLSIGTPRETQYF. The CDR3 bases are TGCGCCAGCAGCTTGAGTATCGGGACACCGAGGGAGACCCAGTACTTC. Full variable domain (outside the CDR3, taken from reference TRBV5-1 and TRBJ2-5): KAGVTQTPRYLIKTRGQQVTLSCSPISGHRSVSWYQQTPGQGLQFLFEYFSETQRNKGNFPGRFSGRQFSNSRSEMNVSTLELGDSALYLCASSLSIGTPRETQYFGPGTRLLVL.

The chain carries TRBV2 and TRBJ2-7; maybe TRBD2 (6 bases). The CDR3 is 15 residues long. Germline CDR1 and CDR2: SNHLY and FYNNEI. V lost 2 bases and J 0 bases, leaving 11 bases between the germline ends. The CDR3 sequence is CASSELASVSYEQYF. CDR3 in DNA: TGTGCCAGCAGTGAACTTGCTAGCGTCTCCTACGAGCAGTACTTC.